This TCR beta chain was captured by sequencing in a study of T cell changes during pregnancy in multiple sclerosis. Libraries were prepared by immunoSEQ multiplex PCR; TCRdb keeps only in-frame clonotypes and omits some of them. This sample carries about 85,000 clones, 90% to 95% of them seen once, and the ten largest clones take approximately 2.4%. The germline V gene encodes CDR1 SNHLY and CDR2 FYNNEI. CDR3 length: 14 residues. The trim removed 7 bases at V and 7 bases at J, leaving 12 bases unmatched. The TCR comes from a female donor with multiple sclerosis, enrolled in a pregnancy study. Specimen: peripheral blood, collected in the first trimester of pregnancy. This sequence joins TRBV2 and TRBJ1-1; TRBD1 aligns across 7 bases. CDR3 DNA sequence: TGTGCCAGCAAGAGAGGAAGTCAGGGGGGTGAAGCTTTCTTT. Translation gives CASKRGSQGGEAFF. Using reference TRBV2 and TRBJ1-1 for the parts outside the CDR3, the full variable domain is EPEVTQTPSHQVTQMGQEVILRCVPISNHLYFYWYRQILGQKVEFLVSFYNNEISEKSEIFDDQFSVERPDGSNFTLKIRSTKLEDSAMYFCASKRGSQGGEAFFGQGTRLTVV.